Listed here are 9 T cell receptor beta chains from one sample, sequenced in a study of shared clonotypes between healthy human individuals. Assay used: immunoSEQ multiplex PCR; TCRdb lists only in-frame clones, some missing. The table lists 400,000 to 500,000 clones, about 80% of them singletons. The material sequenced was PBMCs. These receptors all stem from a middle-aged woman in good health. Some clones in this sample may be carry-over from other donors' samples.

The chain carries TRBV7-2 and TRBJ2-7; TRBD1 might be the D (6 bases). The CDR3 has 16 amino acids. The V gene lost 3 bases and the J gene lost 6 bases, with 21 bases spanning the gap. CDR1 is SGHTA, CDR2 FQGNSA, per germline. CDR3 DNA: TGTGCCAGCAGCTTGCGGGTGGGGGCTGGTTCGGCCGAGCAGTACTTC. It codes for CASSLRVGAGSAEQYF.

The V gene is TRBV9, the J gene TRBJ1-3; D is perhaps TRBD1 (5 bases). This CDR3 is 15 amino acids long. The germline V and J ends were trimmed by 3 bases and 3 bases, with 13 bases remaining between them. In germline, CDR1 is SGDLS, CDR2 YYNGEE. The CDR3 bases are TGTGCCAGCAGCGGAGGAGGGGAGATTGGAAACACCATATATTTT. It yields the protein CASSGGGEIGNTIYF.

In DNA, the CDR3 is TGTGCCAGCAGCTTAATCCCCCAGGGTCCTAGCACAGATACGCAGTATTTT. Its protein product is CASSLIPQGPSTDTQYF. This chain connects TRBV7-9 to TRBJ2-3, with D perhaps TRBD1 (5 bases). This CDR3 comprises 17 residues. CDR1 SEHNR and CDR2 FQNEAQ come from the germline V gene (reference sequence). Trimming shortened V by 2 bases and J by 0 bases, and 15 bases separated the two germline ends.

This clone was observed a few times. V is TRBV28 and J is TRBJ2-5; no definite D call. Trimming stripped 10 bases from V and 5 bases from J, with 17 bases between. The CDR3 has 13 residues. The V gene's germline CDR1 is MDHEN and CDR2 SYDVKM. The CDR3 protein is CATLLTNGETQYF. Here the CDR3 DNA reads TGTGCCACCCTCCTGACAAACGGCGAGACCCAGTACTTC.

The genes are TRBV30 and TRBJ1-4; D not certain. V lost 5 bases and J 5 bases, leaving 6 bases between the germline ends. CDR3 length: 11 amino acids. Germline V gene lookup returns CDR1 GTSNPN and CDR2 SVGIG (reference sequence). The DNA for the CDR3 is TGTGCCTGGGAGAGAAATGAAAAACTGTTTTTT. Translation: CAWERNEKLFF.

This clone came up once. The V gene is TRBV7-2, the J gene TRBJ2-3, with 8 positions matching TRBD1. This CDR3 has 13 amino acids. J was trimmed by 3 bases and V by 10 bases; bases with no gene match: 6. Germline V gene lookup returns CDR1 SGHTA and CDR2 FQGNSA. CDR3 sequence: CATRTGLTDTQYF. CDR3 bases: TGTGCCACACGGACAGGGTTGACAGATACGCAGTATTTT.

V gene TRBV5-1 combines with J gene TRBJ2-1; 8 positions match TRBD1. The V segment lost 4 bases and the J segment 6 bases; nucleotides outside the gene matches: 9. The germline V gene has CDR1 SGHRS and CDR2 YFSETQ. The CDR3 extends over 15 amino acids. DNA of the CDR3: TGCGCCAGCAGCCTCCTAACTACAGGGGGCAATGAGCAGTTCTTC. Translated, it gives CASSLLTTGGNEQFF.

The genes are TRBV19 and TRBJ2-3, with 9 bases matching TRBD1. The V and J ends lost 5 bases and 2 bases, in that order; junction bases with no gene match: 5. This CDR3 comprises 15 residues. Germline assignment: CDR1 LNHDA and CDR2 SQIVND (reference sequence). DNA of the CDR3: TGTGCCAGTAGTGACAGGGGGTCAAACACAGATACGCAGTATTTT. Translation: CASSDRGSNTDTQYF.

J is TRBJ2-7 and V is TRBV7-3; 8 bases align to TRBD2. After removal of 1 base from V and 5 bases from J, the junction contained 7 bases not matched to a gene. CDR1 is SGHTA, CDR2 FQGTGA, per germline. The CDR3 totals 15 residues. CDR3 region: CASSLNGGRLDEQYF. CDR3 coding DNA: TGTGCCAGCAGCTTAAACGGCGGGAGGCTCGACGAGCAGTACTTC.